These 22 T cell receptor beta chains came from one sample sequenced in a study of OX40 agonist ivuxolimab in advanced cancers. Profiled with immunoSEQ multiplex PCR; TCRdb holds only in-frame clones, not every one. This table holds just over 60,000 clones, around 90% found once. The sample in question was CD4+ or CD8+ T cells sorted from blood, obtained in a trial of the OX40 agonist ivuxolimab. The source of these receptors is an adult with an advanced solid tumor such as melanoma, head and neck, liver or kidney cancer.

This sequence joins TRBV5-1 and TRBJ2-5; 8 nucleotides line up with TRBD2. The trim removed 0 bases at V and 5 bases at J, leaving 6 bases unmatched. This CDR3 comprises 15 residues. Germline CDR1 reads SGHRS; CDR2 reads YFSETQ. CDR3 residues: CASSLASGGAETQYF. DNA for the CDR3: TGCGCCAGCAGCTTGGCGTCCGGGGGGGCTGAGACCCAGTACTTC.

The chain couples TRBV6-4 to TRBJ1-5; D ambiguous. This CDR3 is built from 14 residues. V gave up 3 bases and J gave up 3 bases, with 9 bases separating them. The V gene's germline CDR1 is MRHNA and CDR2 SNTAGT. CDR3 nucleotides: TGTGCCAGCAGTGAGCACAGTTCCAATCAGCCCCAGCATTTT. Encoded protein: CASSEHSSNQPQHF.

The V gene is TRBV25-1, the J gene TRBJ1-6, with 7 bases that match TRBD1. The trim removed 6 bases at V and 11 bases at J, leaving 4 bases unmatched. This CDR3 is 12 amino acids long. Looked up from germline, CDR1 is MGHDK and CDR2 is SYGVNS. For the CDR3, the DNA is TGTGCCAGCAGGGTAGGGACAGCACCCCTCCACTTT. Translated, it gives CASRVGTAPLHF.

This clone occurred once. This chain links TRBV29-1 with TRBJ1-4; D ambiguous. V lost 4 bases, J lost 5 bases, and 5 bases lay in between. The length of the CDR3 is 11 residues. The germline V gene has CDR1 SQVTM and CDR2 ANQGSEA. This CDR3 is CSVVLNEKLFF. CDR3 coding DNA: TGCAGCGTTGTCCTAAATGAAAAACTGTTTTTT.

The genes are TRBV9 and TRBJ1-1; TRBD1 is a possible D gene (5 bases). CDR1 is SGDLS and CDR2 is YYNGEE in the germline V gene. Trimming took 0 bases from V and 3 from J, leaving 12 bases between them. This CDR3 is 15 amino acids long. CDR3 DNA: TGTGCCAGCAGCGTAGGTCGGGGCTGGGACACTGAAGCTTTCTTT. Amino acid sequence: CASSVGRGWDTEAFF. Combining the CDR3 with reference TRBV9 and TRBJ1-1 gives the whole variable domain DSGVTQTPKHLITATGQRVTLRCSPRSGDLSVYWYQQSLDQGLQFLIQYYNGEERAKGNILERFSAQQFPDLHSELNLSSLELGDSALYFCASSVGRGWDTEAFFGQGTRLTVV.

The chain is built from TRBV6-5 and TRBJ2-7, with D maybe TRBD2 (7 bases). Per the germline V gene, CDR1 is MNHEY and CDR2 is SVGAGI. The ends were cut back, 5 bases at V and 1 base at J, with 12 bases in the middle. This CDR3 is built from 14 residues. The CDR3 DNA reads as TGTGCCAGCAGTGAACGGGGGGCGTCCTACGAGCAGTACTTC. It is translated as CASSERGASYEQYF.

The CDR3 is CASSDRTAYNEQFF. The CDR3 DNA reads TGTGCCAGCAGTGATAGGACCGCATACAATGAGCAGTTCTTC. The chain is built from TRBV2 and TRBJ2-1, with D uncertain. Trimming removed 3 bases from V and 4 bases from J, with 10 bases in between. The CDR3 runs 14 residues. The V gene's germline CDR1 is SNHLY and CDR2 FYNNEI.

The chain links TRBV5-5 to TRBJ2-7; 9 bases match TRBD1. J lost 3 bases, V lost 0 bases, and 7 bases had no gene match. Germline CDR1 and CDR2: SGHKS and YYEKEE (reference sequence). CDR3 length equals 16 residues. CDR3 residues: CASSLALGQGSYEQYF. The CDR3 DNA is TGTGCCAGCAGCTTGGCTCTGGGACAGGGAAGCTACGAGCAGTACTTC.

V gene TRBV27 combines with J gene TRBJ2-7, with 11 nucleotides matching TRBD2. The CDR3 totals 15 residues. Germline-derived CDR1 and CDR2 are MNHEY and SMNVEV (reference sequence). V shed 6 bases, J shed 2 bases, and the junction held 6 bases outside the gene matches. CDR3 coding DNA: TGTGCCAGCAGACTCCTAGCGGGGGGTCCCTACGAGCAGTACTTC. Translating it yields CASRLLAGGPYEQYF.

The rearrangement links TRBV10-1 to TRBJ2-5, with D tentatively TRBD2 (5 bases). Per germline, CDR1 WNHNN and CDR2 SYGVQD (reference sequence). Trimming stripped 10 bases from V and 5 bases from J, with 23 bases between. The CDR3 consists of 15 residues. The CDR3 DNA follows: TGCGCCACCGCGCAAAGAGACCTCGGGGAGGAGACCCAGTACTTC. Protein product: CATAQRDLGEETQYF.

This clone has only a few counts. The rearrangement links TRBV2 to TRBJ2-5, with 10 nucleotides matching TRBD2. Germline trimming cut 8 bases from V and 9 bases from J; bases unmatched to any gene: 12. The CDR3 is 14 residues long. Per the germline V gene, CDR1 is SNHLY and CDR2 is FYNNEI. CDR3 amino acids: CASVLLAGAASQYF. The CDR3 nucleotides read TGTGCCAGCGTTCTGCTAGCGGGGGCCGCATCCCAGTACTTC.

This chain joins TRBV28 and TRBJ2-7; 8 bases are a match to TRBD1. The CDR3 totals 12 residues. V shed 10 bases, J shed 3 bases, and the junction held 5 bases outside the gene matches. CDR1 is MDHEN, CDR2 SYDVKM, per germline. CDR3 in DNA: TGTGCCACCGGGGGACAGGTCTACGAGCAGTACTTC. Its protein is CATGGQVYEQYF. The full variable domain, in which reference TRBV28 and TRBJ2-7 provide the parts outside the CDR3, is DVKVTQSSRYLVKRTGEKVFLECVQDMDHENMFWYRQDPGLGLRLIYFSYDVKMKEKGDIPEGYSVSREKKERFSLILESASTNQTSMYLCATGGQVYEQYFGPGTRLTVT.

This clone has a single count. This chain joins TRBV29-1 and TRBJ2-3; 11 bases align to TRBD1. Germline V gene sequence: CDR1 SQVTM, CDR2 ANQGSEA. Trimming removed 2 bases from V and 4 bases from J; junction bases left unmatched: 5. The CDR3 sequence is 15 residues long. The CDR3 loop is CSVEPMGQGADTQYF. The CDR3 DNA is TGCAGCGTTGAACCTATGGGACAGGGGGCAGATACGCAGTATTTT.

J is TRBJ1-2 and V is TRBV5-1; D ambiguous. Germline V gene lookup returns CDR1 SGHRS and CDR2 YFSETQ. V was trimmed by 1 base and J by 4 bases, leaving 11 bases between them. The CDR3 consists of 14 residues. The CDR3 DNA reads TGCGCCAGCAGCTTGTCGTCGTCGGGCTATGGCTACACCTTC. Translating it yields CASSLSSSGYGYTF.

The chain combines TRBV2 with TRBJ1-2, with D maybe TRBD1 (6 bases). There are 15 residues in the CDR3. Trimming took 6 bases from V and 0 from J, leaving 14 bases between them. CDR1 is SNHLY, CDR2 FYNNEI, per germline. For the CDR3, the DNA is TGTGCCAGCAGAGTCACAGGGTCCACTAACTATGGCTACACCTTC. The encoded protein is CASRVTGSTNYGYTF.

Of note for this clone: The sample carries other DNA sequences with the same CDR3. V usage is TRBV6-1 and J usage is TRBJ1-6; D perhaps matches TRBD1 (6 bases). The CDR3 spans 15 residues. V dropped 1 base and J dropped 4 bases, with 8 bases sitting between them. Germline V lookup: CDR1 MNHNS, CDR2 SASEGT. In nucleotides, the CDR3 is TGTGCCAGCAGTGAAGTGGGGGCGTATAATTCACCCCTCCACTTT. As protein: CASSEVGAYNSPLHF.

The rearrangement uses TRBV10-3 and TRBJ2-3; perhaps TRBD2 as D (7 bases). CDR3 size: 16 residues. The V and J ends lost 2 bases and 1 base respectively, with 13 bases between them. CDR1 is ENHRY and CDR2 is SYGVKD in the germline V gene. CDR3 DNA: TGTGCCATCAGTGAGAAGGGCGGGGGCGGCACAGATACGCAGTATTTT. Translating gives CAISEKGGGGTDTQYF.

V gene TRBV10-1 combines with J gene TRBJ2-7, with 8 bases matching TRBD1. Germline-derived CDR1 and CDR2 are WNHNN and SYGVQD (reference sequence). The V and J ends lost 5 bases and 2 bases, in that order; junction bases with no gene match: 5. This CDR3 contains 14 residues. CDR3 protein: CASSRGQGPYEQYF. In DNA, the CDR3 is TGCGCCAGCAGTCGTGGACAGGGACCCTACGAGCAGTACTTC.

This rearrangement joins TRBV6-1 to TRBJ2-7; no reliable D call. V gave up 4 bases and J gave up 3 bases, with 7 bases separating them. The germline V gene has CDR1 MNHNS and CDR2 SASEGT. The CDR3 is made up of 12 amino acids. Here the CDR3 reads CASSVRSYEQYF. The CDR3 nucleotides read TGTGCCAGCAGTGTTCGGAGCTACGAGCAGTACTTC.

The rearrangement uses TRBV5-6 and TRBJ2-5; D unresolved. This CDR3 has 14 residues. Germline CDR1 and CDR2: SGHDT and YYEEEE. The V gene lost 0 bases and the J gene lost 0 bases, with 6 bases spanning the gap. The CDR3 reads CASSLVGYQETQYF. In nucleotides, the CDR3 is TGTGCCAGCAGCTTGGTAGGGTACCAAGAGACCCAGTACTTC. Complete variable domain (other parts from reference TRBV5-6 and TRBJ2-5): DAGVTQSPTHLIKTRGQQVTLRCSPKSGHDTVSWYQQALGQGPQFIFQYYEEEERQRGNFPDRFSGHQFPNYSSELNVNALLLGDSALYLCASSLVGYQETQYFGPGTRLLVL.

In its sample, this clone was seen once. The chain has TRBV6-1 and TRBJ2-5, with 8 bases fitting TRBD1. The CDR3 extends over 15 amino acids. V was pared by 2 bases and J by 2 bases, with 4 bases of the junction left unmatched. CDR1 MNHNS and CDR2 SASEGT come from the germline V gene. CDR3 loop: CASSELGQAQETQYF. The CDR3 DNA reads TGTGCCAGCAGTGAATTGGGACAGGCGCAAGAGACCCAGTACTTC.

The chain links TRBV30 to TRBJ2-4; no clear D gene. Trimming left V 0 bases short and J 15 bases short, with 18 bases between. Per germline, CDR1 GTSNPN and CDR2 SVGIG (reference sequence). This CDR3 has 13 residues. CDR3 DNA sequence: TGTGCCTGGAGTGTACCCGCGACTGCGATTGGGTACTTC. Its translation is CAWSVPATAIGYF.